Below, 30 T cell receptor beta chains from the same sample are listed, as sequenced in a study of T cell changes during pregnancy in multiple sclerosis. Generated by immunoSEQ multiplex PCR, the TCRdb table keeps only in-frame clones and is missing some. Of 40,000 or so clones listed, less than 95% are singletons. The sequences come from CD8+ T cells from peripheral blood mononuclear cells, collected in the first trimester of pregnancy. Every receptor here comes from a female donor with multiple sclerosis, enrolled in a pregnancy study.

The V gene is TRBV19, the J gene TRBJ1-1; tentative D call: TRBD1 (5 bases). The CDR3 is 14 residues long. Germline V gene data show CDR1 as LNHDA and CDR2 as SQIVND (reference sequence). Trimming pared 3 bases from V and 3 bases from J, leaving 11 bases between. Written as DNA, the CDR3 is TGTGCCAGTAGTATTCAGGGAGGGGACACTGAAGCTTTCTTT. As protein: CASSIQGGDTEAFF.

The CDR3 DNA reads as TGTGCCAGCAGTTCCCTCCGGGAGCGCTCCTACGAGCAGTACTTC. Translation gives CASSSLRERSYEQYF. The chain recombines TRBV6-9 with TRBJ2-7, with D possibly being TRBD2 (6 bases). The CDR3 length is 15 residues. Trimming left V 4 bases short and J 0 bases short, with 13 bases between. Germline CDR1 is MNHGY and CDR2 is SVAAGI.

A few counts support this clone. The rearrangement joins TRBV7-7 to TRBJ2-7; TRBD2 matches 10 bases. V gave up 5 bases and J gave up 4 bases; unmatched junction bases: 2. This CDR3 has 13 residues. Per germline, CDR1 SSHAT and CDR2 FNYEAQ (reference sequence). The CDR3 region is CASSRTSGYEQYF. CDR3 DNA: TGTGCCAGCAGCCGGACTAGCGGATACGAGCAGTACTTC.

This chain connects TRBV11-1 to TRBJ2-1; maybe TRBD2 (6 bases). Germline CDR1 is SGHAT and CDR2 is FQDESV (reference sequence). The CDR3 is made up of 14 amino acids. With 7 bases removed from V and 5 bases from J, the gap between germline ends came to 15 bases. CDR3 protein: CASTRSGLNNEQFF. The CDR3 coding sequence is TGTGCCAGCACCCGGTCGGGACTCAACAATGAGCAGTTCTTC.

The chain employs TRBV6-5 and TRBJ1-1, with D possibly TRBD1 on 6 matching bases. V lost 0 bases to trimming and J lost 5 bases, with 13 bases between them. Germline V gene lookup returns CDR1 MNHEY and CDR2 SVGAGI. This CDR3 contains 15 residues. CDR3 nucleotides: TGTGCCAGCAGTTACTCTTCGGGGGGCCGGACTGAAGCTTTCTTT. It codes for CASSYSSGGRTEAFF.

This clone was counted between two and nine times. This chain uses TRBV30 with TRBJ1-1; the D is unclear. V was cut by 8 bases and J by 1 base, with 17 bases left in between. Germline V CDR1 and CDR2: GTSNPN, SVGIG (reference sequence). This CDR3 comprises 14 residues. The CDR3 DNA sequence: TGTGCCGGACTCGACTTAACTCCGAACACTGAAGCTTTCTTT. Translated, it gives CAGLDLTPNTEAFF.

The chain employs TRBV27 and TRBJ2-7, with TRBD2 as a possible D gene (5 bases). The V and J ends lost 6 bases and 4 bases respectively, with 13 bases between them. Germline assignment: CDR1 MNHEY and CDR2 SMNVEV (reference sequence). The CDR3 has 13 residues. The CDR3 region is CASRLGATYEQYF. The CDR3 DNA sequence: TGTGCCAGCAGACTAGGTGCGACGTACGAGCAGTACTTC.

V is TRBV4-3 and J is TRBJ2-7; 7 bases match TRBD2. Germline-derived CDR1 and CDR2 are LGHNA and YSLEER. The CDR3 extends over 16 amino acids. J lost 5 bases, V lost 3 bases, and 13 bases had no gene match. CDR3 nucleotide sequence: TGCGCCAGCAGCCATGGGGGGGGTAGCGCGCTGGACGAGCAGTACTTC. Its protein product is CASSHGGGSALDEQYF.

The chain uses TRBV9 and TRBJ2-3, with D tentatively TRBD1 (6 bases). Germline V CDR1 and CDR2: SGDLS, YYNGEE. CDR3 length: 16 amino acids. The V gene lost 3 bases and the J gene lost 2 bases, with 16 bases spanning the gap. The CDR3 loop is CASSEGNRDTTDTQYF. For the CDR3, the DNA is TGTGCCAGCAGCGAGGGGAACCGGGACACCACAGATACGCAGTATTTT.

This clone was detected once. J is TRBJ2-3 and V is TRBV4-1; perhaps TRBD2 as D (5 bases). This CDR3 region has 15 residues. The V and J ends lost 3 bases and 0 bases respectively, with 10 bases between them. Germline CDR1 and CDR2: MGHRA and YSYEKL. CDR3 loop: CASSQEEFSTDTQYF. The CDR3 DNA reads TGCGCCAGCAGCCAGGAGGAATTTAGCACAGATACGCAGTATTTT.

The genes are TRBV5-5 and TRBJ2-7, with 9 nucleotides matching TRBD1. The CDR3 consists of 16 residues. V lost 1 base to trimming and J lost 5 bases; unmatched junction nucleotides: 10. Per germline, CDR1 SGHKS and CDR2 YYEKEE (reference sequence). Here the CDR3 DNA reads TGTGCCAGCAGCTTGAGTCAAGGGGACAGGGTTAACGAGCAGTACTTC. It encodes CASSLSQGDRVNEQYF.

The J gene is TRBJ1-2, the V gene TRBV29-1; 8 bases match TRBD1. Germline CDR1 and CDR2: SQVTM and ANQGSEA. CDR3 size: 14 residues. The V gene end was trimmed by 6 bases and the J gene end by 8 bases; junction bases not matched to a gene: 14. For the CDR3, the DNA is TGCAGCGTCGGGCCAGGGGGCGCTTCATCCGGCTACACCTTC. It encodes CSVGPGGASSGYTF.

This clone appeared once. The chain couples TRBV4-1 to TRBJ2-7; 8 nucleotides agree with TRBD2. The CDR3 runs to 15 residues. V gave up 4 bases and J gave up 7 bases; unmatched junction bases: 12. Per the germline V gene, CDR1 is MGHRA and CDR2 is YSYEKL. CDR3: CASSPDGFGGGEQYF. CDR3 DNA sequence: TGCGCCAGCAGCCCTGATGGTTTCGGGGGGGGAGAGCAGTACTTC.

This chain uses TRBV4-1 with TRBJ2-2, with D perhaps TRBD1 (5 bases). The CDR3 extends over 16 amino acids. V was shortened by 2 bases and J by 2 bases, with 12 bases between the two germline ends. Germline CDR1 MGHRA, CDR2 YSYEKL. The CDR3 bases are TGCGCCAGCAGCCAATCAGGGTTAGACAACACCGGGGAGCTGTTTTTT. This encodes CASSQSGLDNTGELFF.

This rearrangement joins TRBV9 to TRBJ2-3; the match to TRBD1 covers 9 bases. This CDR3 spans 14 amino acids. Germline CDR1 and CDR2: SGDLS and YYNGEE. V shed 4 bases and J 1 base; nucleotides not matched to a gene: 1. The CDR3 DNA is TGTGCCAGCAGCCGGGACAGGGGCACAGATACGCAGTATTTT. This encodes CASSRDRGTDTQYF.

CDR3 bases: TGTGCCAGTAGTGCGGGGTCAGACCCCCCCTACGAGCAGTACTTC. It encodes CASSAGSDPPYEQYF. This rearrangement joins TRBV19 to TRBJ2-7; D may be TRBD2 (6 bases). The CDR3 loop spans 15 amino acids. Per the germline V gene, CDR1 is LNHDA and CDR2 is SQIVND (reference sequence). The V and J ends lost 5 bases and 2 bases respectively, with 16 bases between them.

This chain connects TRBV12-5 to TRBJ1-3, with 7 positions matching TRBD1. Germline V gene sequence: CDR1 LGHNT, CDR2 FRNRAP. J gave up 0 bases and V 11 bases, and 19 bases lay outside the gene matches. The CDR3 contains 18 residues. CDR3 amino acids: CAAARDSSLMSSGNTIYF. CDR3 bases: TGTGCTGCCGCCCGGGACAGTTCCCTCATGAGCTCTGGAAACACCATATATTTT.

This clone was counted once. V is TRBV4-1 and J is TRBJ2-7; 10 nucleotides align to TRBD1. With 8 bases clipped from V and 3 bases from J, the junction kept 4 bases outside the gene matches. The CDR3 is 13 amino acids. Germline CDR1 reads MGHRA; CDR2 reads YSYEKL. The CDR3 reads CASSGDRGYEQYF. In DNA, the CDR3 is TGCGCCAGCTCGGGGGACAGGGGCTACGAGCAGTACTTC.

This rearrangement joins TRBV27 to TRBJ2-7, with D possibly matching TRBD1 (5 bases). This CDR3 contains 13 residues. Germline V gene sequence: CDR1 MNHEY, CDR2 SMNVEV (reference sequence). V shed 6 bases and J shed 0 bases, with 9 bases lying between them. The CDR3 sequence is CASRTGSSYEQYF. The DNA for the CDR3 is TGTGCCAGCAGAACAGGTAGCTCCTACGAGCAGTACTTC.

V gene TRBV30 combines with J gene TRBJ2-7; TRBD2 matches 10 bases. The CDR3 runs to 13 residues. Germline-derived CDR1 and CDR2 are GTSNPN and SVGIG (reference sequence). With 5 bases clipped from V and 2 bases from J, the junction kept 3 bases outside the gene matches. The CDR3 spells CAWGLAVAYEQYF. CDR3 nucleotides: TGTGCCTGGGGACTAGCGGTGGCCTACGAGCAGTACTTC.

The chain uses TRBV19 and TRBJ1-1; D is uncertain. CDR3 size: 13 residues. The V gene lost 5 bases and the J gene lost 0 bases, with 7 bases spanning the gap. Looked up from germline, CDR1 is LNHDA and CDR2 is SQIVND (reference sequence). The CDR3 DNA reads TGTGCCAGTAGTGCGGGGTTGAACACTGAAGCTTTCTTT. Translation gives CASSAGLNTEAFF.

The CDR3 region has the DNA TGTGCCTGGTCTCTTAGCGGGAGGCCCCGGTACAATGAGCAGTTCTTC. This translates into CAWSLSGRPRYNEQFF. The chain is built from TRBV30 and TRBJ2-1; 10 bases align to TRBD2. Germline V CDR1 and CDR2: GTSNPN, SVGIG (reference sequence). The CDR3 totals 16 residues. J was trimmed by 4 bases and V by 5 bases; bases with no gene match: 11. Together with reference TRBV30 and TRBJ2-1, the CDR3 gives the full variable domain: SQTIHQWPATLVQPVGSPLSLECTVEGTSNPNLYWYRQAAGRGLQLLFYSVGIGQISSEVPQNLSASRPQDRQFILSSKKLLLSDSGFYLCAWSLSGRPRYNEQFFGPGTRLTVL.

The rearrangement links TRBV14 to TRBJ2-2; 10 positions agree with TRBD2. The germline V gene has CDR1 SGHDN and CDR2 FVKESK. The CDR3 is made up of 16 amino acids. V lost 4 bases, J lost 4 bases, and 6 bases stayed unmatched. The CDR3 DNA is TGTGCCAGCAGCCTCCTAGCGGGGGCTCTCACCGGGGAGCTGTTTTTT. This translates into CASSLLAGALTGELFF.

The J gene is TRBJ1-5, the V gene TRBV11-2, with TRBD1 as a possible D gene (6 bases). Germline lookup yields CDR1 SGHAT and CDR2 FQNNGV. The CDR3 runs to 17 residues. Deletions cut 5 bases from V and 2 bases from J, with 19 bases between. The CDR3 sequence is CASSPNHPGQRNQPQHF. CDR3 in DNA: TGTGCCAGCAGCCCCAACCACCCCGGACAGCGCAATCAGCCCCAGCATTTT.

V is TRBV6-4 and J is TRBJ2-6; D is ambiguous. This CDR3 has 15 residues. CDR1 and CDR2 from the germline V gene are MRHNA and SNTAGT. The V end was cut by 2 bases, the J end by 0 bases, with 5 bases between. CDR3 DNA sequence: TGTGCCAGCAGTGACACGGTCTCTGGGGCCAACGTCCTGACTTTC. Its protein is CASSDTVSGANVLTF.

The chain carries TRBV7-9 and TRBJ1-4; 7 nucleotides agree with TRBD1. V lost 1 base and J lost 4; bases outside the gene matches: 6. The germline CDR1 and CDR2 sequences are SEHNR and FQNEAQ (reference sequence). The CDR3 covers 16 residues. CDR3 sequence reads: CASSLGRDSLNEKLFF. CDR3 bases: TGTGCCAGCAGCTTAGGAAGGGACAGCCTTAATGAAAAACTGTTTTTT.

The chain employs TRBV9 and TRBJ2-4; TRBD2 matches 14 bases. The CDR3 runs to 16 residues. CDR1 and CDR2 from the germline V gene are SGDLS and YYNGEE. Trimming at V came to 3 bases and at J to 8 bases, leaving 7 bases not matched to a gene. This CDR3 is CASSETSGGARDIQYF. DNA of the CDR3: TGTGCCAGCAGCGAGACTAGCGGGGGGGCCAGAGACATTCAGTACTTC.

This chain connects TRBV5-1 to TRBJ1-3; D uncertain. The germline gives CDR1 SGHRS, CDR2 YFSETQ. V was pared by 0 bases and J by 4 bases, with 14 bases between. The CDR3 runs 16 residues. The CDR3 DNA reads TGCGCCAGCAGCTTGGAAGAGCCCTTATGGGGAAACACCATATATTTT. Amino acid sequence: CASSLEEPLWGNTIYF. Drawing the rest from reference TRBV5-1 and TRBJ1-3, the complete variable domain is KAGVTQTPRYLIKTRGQQVTLSCSPISGHRSVSWYQQTPGQGLQFLFEYFSETQRNKGNFPGRFSGRQFSNSRSEMNVSTLELGDSALYLCASSLEEPLWGNTIYFGEGSWLTVV.

The chain employs TRBV14 and TRBJ2-7; D unclear. CDR3 size: 13 residues. The ends were cut back, 1 base at V and 0 bases at J, with 4 bases in the middle. From germline, CDR1 is SGHDN and CDR2 FVKESK. The CDR3 spells CASSQVNSYEQYF. The CDR3 nucleotides read TGTGCCAGCAGCCAAGTTAACTCCTACGAGCAGTACTTC.

In its sample, this clone was seen a few times. The V call is TRBV9, the J call TRBJ1-1, with 8 bases that match TRBD1. Germline CDR1 is SGDLS and CDR2 is YYNGEE. The CDR3 length is 15 residues. Unmatched junction bases numbered 4, after V lost 3 bases and J lost 0 bases. CDR3 sequence (DNA): TGTGCCAGCAGCGAGACAGGGGTTATGAACACTGAAGCTTTCTTT. Translated: CASSETGVMNTEAFF.